The source of this TCR beta chain is a study of response to subunit inactivated influenza vaccine. This clonotype was picked up a small number of times. The target antigen is unknown. The CDR3 is 15 residues long. CDR1 is MNHEY, CDR2 SVGEGT, per germline. The V and J ends lost 4 bases and 5 bases, in that order; junction bases with no gene match: 4. Study-level results: Researchers suggested that each seasonal influenza vaccination recruits few new T cells.

One entry per CDR3 protein results from TCRdb running MiXCR on the RT-PCR reads. The sample lists more than 700,000 distinct CDR3 sequences, around 20% occurring once. The clonotype comes from a man aged 45 to 65 who received an inactivated influenza vaccine. The gene calls are TRBV6-2 or TRBV6-3 and TRBJ2-5; 13 bases match TRBD2. The sample in question was PBMCs from blood, obtained approximately 5 days after vaccination. CDR3 coding DNA: TGTGCCAGCAGTTGGACTAGCGGGAGTGGCGAGACCCAGTACTTC. As protein: CASSWTSGSGETQYF.